Below, 9 T cell receptor beta chains from the same sample are listed, as sequenced in a study of OX40 agonist ivuxolimab in advanced cancers. Assay: immunoSEQ multiplex PCR; the TCRdb copy retains only in-frame clones and omits some. The sample lists about 84,000 clones, roughly 84% occurring once. Sequenced material: CD4+ or CD8+ T cells sorted from blood, taken in a trial of the OX40 agonist ivuxolimab. These receptors came from an adult with an advanced solid tumor such as melanoma, head and neck, liver or kidney cancer.

This chain connects TRBV29-1 to TRBJ1-4; D is unresolved. This CDR3 is built from 13 residues. Per the germline V gene, CDR1 is SQVTM and CDR2 is ANQGSEA. With 5 bases removed from V and 7 bases from J, the gap between germline ends came to 14 bases. The CDR3 nucleotides read TGCAGCGTTAAAAGCCCACTGGGTGAAAAACTGTTTTTT. Translated, it gives CSVKSPLGEKLFF.

The chain uses TRBV7-9 and TRBJ1-1; 8 nucleotides agree with TRBD1. There are 14 residues in the CDR3. Per the germline V gene, CDR1 is SEHNR and CDR2 is FQNEAQ (reference sequence). The V segment lost 6 bases and the J segment 6 bases; nucleotides outside the gene matches: 9. The CDR3 DNA sequence: TGTGCCAGCAGATTTTGGACAGGGCGCCCTGAAGCTTTCTTT. This gives the protein CASRFWTGRPEAFF.

The chain is built from TRBV19 and TRBJ1-1; D might be TRBD1 (5 bases). The CDR3 is made up of 14 amino acids. V was pared by 3 bases and J by 0 bases, with 8 bases between. Germline V gives CDR1 LNHDA, CDR2 SQIVND (reference sequence). The CDR3 DNA reads TGTGCCAGTAGTATTCGGGGGGTGAACACTGAAGCTTTCTTT. Its translation is CASSIRGVNTEAFF. Looking up the rest from reference TRBV19 and TRBJ1-1 gives the full variable domain: DGGITQSPKYLFRKEGQNVTLSCEQNLNHDAMYWYRQDPGQGLRLIYYSQIVNDFQKGDIAEGYSVSREKKESFPLTVTSAQKNPTAFYLCASSIRGVNTEAFFGQGTRLTVV.

This chain uses TRBV11-2 with TRBJ2-1, with D unresolved. The CDR3 contains 11 residues. Trimming pared 4 bases from V and 8 bases from J, leaving 6 bases between. The germline V gene encodes CDR1 SGHAT and CDR2 FQNNGV. Here the CDR3 DNA reads TGTGCCAGCAGCTCATTCTATGAGCAGTTCTTC. Translated, it gives CASSSFYEQFF.

The V gene is TRBV27, the J gene TRBJ1-1; D is uncertain. Germline lookup yields CDR1 MNHEY and CDR2 SMNVEV (reference sequence). V lost 2 bases, J lost 1 base, and 8 bases lay in between. The CDR3 extends over 14 amino acids. The CDR3 bases are TGTGCCAGCAGTTTAAAGGGCGGGAACACTGAAGCTTTCTTT. The encoded protein is CASSLKGGNTEAFF.

The gene calls are TRBV6-1 and TRBJ2-3; TRBD1 aligns across 7 bases. From germline, CDR1 is MNHNS and CDR2 SASEGT. The length of the CDR3 is 15 residues. J was trimmed by 1 base and V by 4 bases; bases with no gene match: 5. CDR3 in DNA: TGTGCCAGCAGTGCTGGGACAGATCGCACAGATACGCAGTATTTT. The encoded protein is CASSAGTDRTDTQYF.

In its sample, this clone was seen a few times. This rearrangement joins TRBV18 to TRBJ1-2; 7 positions agree with TRBD1. With 3 bases clipped from V and 7 bases from J, the junction kept 5 bases outside the gene matches. Germline V lookup: CDR1 KGHSH, CDR2 LQKENI. This CDR3 region has 13 residues. The CDR3, as DNA: TGTGCCAGCTCACCCTCGACAGGGACTGGCTACACCTTC. Translation gives CASSPSTGTGYTF.

The sample holds a few counts of this clone. This sample also contains other DNA sequences that code for the same CDR3. The chain uses TRBV7-2 and TRBJ2-3, with a possible D match to TRBD2 (6 bases). Between the trimmed V and J ends, which lost 5 bases and 3 bases, there was a span of 12 bases. The germline gives CDR1 SGHTA, CDR2 FQGNSA. CDR3 length: 14 amino acids. In DNA form, the CDR3 reads TGTGCCAGCAGCCCCGGACTACAAACAGATACGCAGTATTTT. Encoded protein: CASSPGLQTDTQYF.

The genes are TRBV7-9 and TRBJ1-2, with D unclear. Trimming stripped 1 base from V and 7 bases from J, with 7 bases between. This CDR3 is built from 12 residues. Germline values: CDR1 SEHNR, CDR2 FQNEAQ (reference sequence). The CDR3 DNA is TGTGCCAGCAGCTTAGTGGAAAGTGGCTACACCTTC. Its protein product is CASSLVESGYTF.